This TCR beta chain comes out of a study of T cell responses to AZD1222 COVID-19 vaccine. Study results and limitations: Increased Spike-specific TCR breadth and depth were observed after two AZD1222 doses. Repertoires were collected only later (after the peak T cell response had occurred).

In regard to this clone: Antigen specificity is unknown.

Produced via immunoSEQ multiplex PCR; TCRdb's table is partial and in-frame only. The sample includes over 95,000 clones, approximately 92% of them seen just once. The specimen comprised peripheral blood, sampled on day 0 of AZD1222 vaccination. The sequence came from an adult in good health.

DNA of the CDR3: TGTGCCAGCAGTCCCCCCGGGACGCAAATCTATGGCTACACCTTC. It is translated as CASSPPGTQIYGYTF. The rearrangement joins TRBV28 to TRBJ1-2, with D possibly being TRBD1 (5 bases). The CDR3 covers 15 residues. Trimming took 5 bases from V and 4 from J, leaving 17 bases between them. In germline, CDR1 is MDHEN, CDR2 SYDVKM.